The 28 T cell receptor beta chains presented below share a single source sample, sequenced in a study of beta chain features in type 1 diabetes. Of the isolated RNA, all was reverse transcribed, and so the sequenced material was expressed TCRB transcripts. Sequenced by immunoSEQ multiplex PCR; TCRdb stores in-frame clones only, minus some. The sample includes roughly 240,000 clones, 68% of them seen just once. The sequencing sample was made of naive CD4+ T cells from blood. The receptors were sampled from a man aged 30 to 45 in good health.

This sequence joins TRBV29-1 and TRBJ2-1; 8 positions agree with TRBD1. Germline loops: CDR1 SQVTM, CDR2 ANQGSEA. CDR3 length equals 14 residues. The J segment lost 8 bases and the V segment lost 5 bases, leaving 11 bases of the junction unmatched. CDR3 sequence (DNA): TGCAGCGTTTGGACAGGGACCCCTTTGCATGAGCAGTTCTTC. Protein: CSVWTGTPLHEQFF.

This clone was counted a few times. The gene calls are TRBV29-1 and TRBJ2-2; 8 nucleotides agree with TRBD1. The CDR3 sequence is 14 residues long. Germline loops: CDR1 SQVTM, CDR2 ANQGSEA. V trimming: 1 base; J trimming: 3 bases; junction bases outside the gene matches: 1. The CDR3 region is CSVEGTGHTGELFF. The CDR3 coding sequence is TGCAGCGTTGAAGGGACAGGGCACACCGGGGAGCTGTTTTTT.

The V call is TRBV30, the J call TRBJ2-7, with a weak D call TRBD1 (6 bases). The CDR3 consists of 13 residues. The V end lost 1 base, the J end lost 0 bases, and 7 bases lay between the germline ends. Germline CDR1 and CDR2: GTSNPN and SVGIG (reference sequence). The CDR3 spells CAWSGQASYEQYF. CDR3 nucleotides: TGTGCCTGGAGTGGACAGGCCTCCTACGAGCAGTACTTC.

The genes are TRBV19 and TRBJ2-7; the D gene is possibly TRBD1 (7 bases). The CDR3 spans 14 residues. V lost 5 bases and J 2 bases, leaving 13 bases between the germline ends. Per germline, CDR1 LNHDA and CDR2 SQIVND (reference sequence). CDR3 nucleotide sequence: TGTGCCAGTAGTCCGACAGGGAGGACCTACGAGCAGTACTTC. Protein: CASSPTGRTYEQYF.

This clone has just a few counts. The chain employs TRBV14 and TRBJ2-5; D uncertain. V was shortened by 4 bases and J by 0 bases, with 3 bases between the two germline ends. Per the germline V gene, CDR1 is SGHDN and CDR2 is FVKESK. The CDR3 has 12 amino acids. As DNA, the CDR3 is TGTGCCAGCAGCCTGTACCAAGAGACCCAGTACTTC. This encodes CASSLYQETQYF.

This rearrangement joins TRBV7-2 to TRBJ2-1; 10 bases are shared with TRBD1. The CDR3 is 13 amino acids. J was trimmed by 9 bases and V by 4 bases; bases with no gene match: 3. Looked up from germline, CDR1 is SGHTA and CDR2 is FQGNSA. CDR3 DNA sequence: TGTGCCAGCAGCTGGGACAGGGGCTCTGAGCAGTTCTTC. Translation gives CASSWDRGSEQFF. Filled out from reference TRBV7-2 and TRBJ2-1, the complete variable domain reads GAGVSQSPSNKVTEKGKDVELRCDPISGHTALYWYRQSLGQGLEFLIYFQGNSAPDKSGLPSDRFSAERTGGSVSTLTIQRTQQEDSAVYLCASSWDRGSEQFFGPGTRLTVL.

The chain combines TRBV9 with TRBJ2-1, with D perhaps TRBD2 (5 bases). V was trimmed by 0 bases and J by 4 bases, leaving 20 bases between them. Germline V gives CDR1 SGDLS, CDR2 YYNGEE. This CDR3 comprises 18 residues. In nucleotides, the CDR3 is TGTGCCAGCAGCGTAGAAGGAGGCGCGGTGACTGGGTACAATGAGCAGTTCTTC. It translates to CASSVEGGAVTGYNEQFF.

In this sample, this clone turned up a few times. This chain uses TRBV30 with TRBJ2-5; no reliable D call. This CDR3 has 12 residues. Trimming shortened V by 3 bases and J by 2 bases, and 7 bases separated the two germline ends. Germline CDR1 reads GTSNPN; CDR2 reads SVGIG (reference sequence). The CDR3 spells CAWRWRQETQYF. In DNA form, the CDR3 reads TGTGCCTGGAGGTGGCGGCAAGAGACCCAGTACTTC.

The chain joins TRBV5-1 to TRBJ2-5; 8 nucleotides agree with TRBD1. Germline V gene lookup returns CDR1 SGHRS and CDR2 YFSETQ. The CDR3 has 14 amino acids. The V segment lost 4 bases and the J segment 4 bases; nucleotides outside the gene matches: 6. The CDR3 spells CASSPGQGGETQYF. CDR3 DNA: TGCGCCAGCAGCCCAGGACAGGGCGGAGAGACCCAGTACTTC. The whole variable domain, remainder taken from reference TRBV5-1 and TRBJ2-5, is KAGVTQTPRYLIKTRGQQVTLSCSPISGHRSVSWYQQTPGQGLQFLFEYFSETQRNKGNFPGRFSGRQFSNSRSEMNVSTLELGDSALYLCASSPGQGGETQYFGPGTRLLVL.

This clone was counted only a few times. This chain links TRBV29-1 with TRBJ2-2, with D possibly being TRBD2 (6 bases). The germline V gene encodes CDR1 SQVTM and CDR2 ANQGSEA. The CDR3 extends over 15 amino acids. V lost 6 bases and J lost 0, with 14 bases in between. In DNA form, the CDR3 reads TGCAGCGTCGGCGGGGACTCCGCGAACACCGGGGAGCTGTTTTTT. It specifies CSVGGDSANTGELFF.

This clone has a handful of counts. This sequence joins TRBV19 and TRBJ1-1; D not certain. The CDR3 is made up of 17 amino acids. Germline V gives CDR1 LNHDA, CDR2 SQIVND (reference sequence). Trimming took off 4 bases at V and 8 bases at J, with 26 bases between the two ends. The CDR3 DNA follows: TGTGCCAGTAGTACCGAGAGCTTACCGGGAGCGAGCCTCGAAGCTTTCTTT. Amino acid sequence: CASSTESLPGASLEAFF.

The V call is TRBV7-2, the J call TRBJ2-1; D is uncertain. V was shortened by 1 base and J by 3 bases, with 7 bases between the two germline ends. Germline V gene lookup returns CDR1 SGHTA and CDR2 FQGNSA. This CDR3 has 14 amino acids. In nucleotides, the CDR3 is TGTGCCAGCAGCTTAGACAGCGTCTACAATGAGCAGTTCTTC. This codes for CASSLDSVYNEQFF.

The rearrangement uses TRBV7-2 and TRBJ2-1, with a tentative D call TRBD2 (7 bases). The CDR3 runs to 13 residues. Per germline, CDR1 SGHTA and CDR2 FQGNSA. Trimming pared 4 bases from V and 6 bases from J, leaving 10 bases between. CDR3 in DNA: TGTGCCAGCAGCTCCGCGGGGGCCAATGAGCAGTTCTTC. This gives the protein CASSSAGANEQFF.

In regard to this clone: This CDR3 is also generated by other DNA sequences in the sample. V gene TRBV2 combines with J gene TRBJ2-7; no clear D gene. Trimming stripped 2 bases from V and 0 bases from J, with 2 bases between. Germline V gene data show CDR1 as SNHLY and CDR2 as FYNNEI. The CDR3 is made up of 12 amino acids. The CDR3 DNA is TGTGCCAGCAGTGAATCCTCCTACGAGCAGTACTTC. Encoded protein: CASSESSYEQYF. Full variable domain (rest looked up from reference TRBV2 and TRBJ2-7): EPEVTQTPSHQVTQMGQEVILRCVPISNHLYFYWYRQILGQKVEFLVSFYNNEISEKSEIFDDQFSVERPDGSNFTLKIRSTKLEDSAMYFCASSESSYEQYFGPGTRLTVT.

Only a few counts were recorded for this clone. The chain joins TRBV7-2 to TRBJ2-7, with D maybe TRBD2 (6 bases). CDR1 is SGHTA and CDR2 is FQGNSA in the germline V gene. V dropped 5 bases and J dropped 5 bases, with 19 bases sitting between them. The CDR3 consists of 15 residues. In DNA, the CDR3 is TGTGCCAGCAGCGGGACTCTACTGAGGGCCCACGAGCAGTACTTC. Residues: CASSGTLLRAHEQYF.

This clone was seen a few times. The V call is TRBV9, the J call TRBJ2-3, with D perhaps assigned TRBD1 or TRBD2 (5 bases each). CDR1 is SGDLS and CDR2 is YYNGEE in the germline V gene. The CDR3 runs 14 residues. Trimming removed 4 bases at V and 3 bases at J, with 12 bases between. The CDR3 here is CASSSRWGTDTQYF. The CDR3 DNA follows: TGTGCCAGCAGCTCGAGGTGGGGGACAGATACGCAGTATTTT.

The chain combines TRBV10-3 with TRBJ2-7; D is unclear. V lost 10 bases, J lost 3 bases, and 10 bases lay in between. Per the germline V gene, CDR1 is ENHRY and CDR2 is SYGVKD. There are 11 residues in the CDR3. The CDR3 loop reads CATGPSYEQYF. CDR3 nucleotide sequence: TGTGCCACCGGACCCAGCTACGAGCAGTACTTC.

The V gene is TRBV9, the J gene TRBJ2-3, with 14 bases that match TRBD2. This CDR3 has 16 residues. V was pared by 4 bases and J by 6 bases, with 7 bases of the junction left unmatched. The germline V gene encodes CDR1 SGDLS and CDR2 YYNGEE. CDR3 residues: CASSLGTSGGSDTQYF. CDR3 DNA: TGTGCCAGCAGCCTCGGGACTAGCGGGGGTTCGGATACGCAGTATTTT.

This chain links TRBV13 with TRBJ2-4; D perhaps matches TRBD1 (6 bases). V lost 5 bases, J lost 4 bases, and 9 bases lay in between. This CDR3 region has 13 residues. Per the germline V gene, CDR1 is PRHDT and CDR2 is FYEKMQ (reference sequence). CDR3 protein: CASSLGQKNIQYF. DNA of the CDR3: TGTGCCAGCAGCCTCGGACAGAAAAACATTCAGTACTTC.

This chain uses TRBV30 with TRBJ2-7; D possibly corresponds to TRBD1 (5 bases). The CDR3 consists of 14 residues. Germline V gene sequence: CDR1 GTSNPN, CDR2 SVGIG (reference sequence). V was trimmed by 0 bases and J by 5 bases, leaving 14 bases between them. The CDR3 loop is CAWSVPGSRDEQYF. CDR3 sequence (DNA): TGTGCCTGGAGTGTACCAGGGTCTCGGGACGAGCAGTACTTC.

This chain links TRBV9 with TRBJ2-1; TRBD2 matches at 9 bases. The length of the CDR3 is 16 residues. V shed 1 base, J shed 2 bases, and the junction held 4 bases outside the gene matches. Germline assignment: CDR1 SGDLS and CDR2 YYNGEE. CDR3 in amino acids: CASSVMTSGAYNEQFF. The CDR3 DNA reads TGTGCCAGCAGCGTAATGACTAGCGGAGCCTACAATGAGCAGTTCTTC.

This clone turned up a few times. V is TRBV20-1 and J is TRBJ2-7, with D hard to call. The CDR3 sequence is 10 residues long. Germline CDR1 and CDR2: DFQATT and SNEGSKA (reference sequence). V was trimmed by 6 bases and J by 5 bases, leaving 8 bases between them. The CDR3 sequence: CSATLDEQYF. The DNA of the CDR3 is TGCAGTGCCACCTTGGACGAGCAGTACTTC.

There are a few counts of this clone. The chain combines TRBV29-1 with TRBJ2-7; D unclear. This CDR3 comprises 11 residues. Germline CDR1 and CDR2: SQVTM and ANQGSEA. V was shortened by 4 bases and J by 5 bases, with 9 bases between the two germline ends. The CDR3 DNA follows: TGCAGCGTTGGCCAGCAGAACGAGCAGTACTTC. This encodes CSVGQQNEQYF.

The rearrangement uses TRBV30 and TRBJ2-7; D call uncertain. This CDR3 comprises 11 residues. Germline loops: CDR1 GTSNPN, CDR2 SVGIG (reference sequence). V gave up 5 bases and J gave up 0 bases, with 5 bases separating them. The CDR3 coding sequence is TGTGCCTGGGGGTACTCCTACGAGCAGTACTTC. It specifies CAWGYSYEQYF. Supplemented by reference TRBV30 and TRBJ2-7, the full variable domain reads SQTIHQWPATLVQPVGSPLSLECTVEGTSNPNLYWYRQAAGRGLQLLFYSVGIGQISSEVPQNLSASRPQDRQFILSSKKLLLSDSGFYLCAWGYSYEQYFGPGTRLTVT.

The CDR3 protein is CASSLIDNIQYF. The CDR3 nucleotides are TGTGCCAGCAGCTTAATTGACAACATTCAGTACTTC. V and J are TRBV7-9 and TRBJ2-4, with unresolved D. CDR3 size: 12 residues. Germline CDR1 reads SEHNR; CDR2 reads FQNEAQ (reference sequence). Trimming shortened V by 2 bases and J by 7 bases, and 6 bases separated the two germline ends. The variable domain in full, completed from reference TRBV7-9 and TRBJ2-4, reads DTGVSQNPRHKITKRGQNVTFRCDPISEHNRLYWYRQTLGQGPEFLTYFQNEAQLEKSRLLSDRFSAERPKGSFSTLEIQRTEQGDSAMYLCASSLIDNIQYFGAGTRLSVL.

The chain recombines TRBV30 with TRBJ2-7, with D possibly being TRBD1 (5 bases). This CDR3 has 14 amino acids. CDR1 and CDR2 from the germline V gene are GTSNPN and SVGIG (reference sequence). V was trimmed by 3 bases and J by 1 base, leaving 13 bases between them. CDR3 sequence: CAWRLQGYSYEQYF. CDR3 nucleotide sequence: TGTGCCTGGAGACTTCAGGGCTATTCCTACGAGCAGTACTTC.

Here the CDR3 reads CAWSRDNSGANVLTF. CDR3 DNA sequence: TGTGCCTGGTCCCGGGACAACTCTGGGGCCAACGTCCTGACTTTC. The genes are TRBV30 and TRBJ2-6, with TRBD1 as a possible D gene (6 bases). Germline CDR1 is GTSNPN and CDR2 is SVGIG (reference sequence). Trimming stripped 5 bases from V and 0 bases from J, with 11 bases between. This CDR3 comprises 15 residues.

V and J are TRBV15 and TRBJ2-7; no definite D call. The CDR3 consists of 13 residues. Trimming took 0 bases from V and 4 from J, leaving 7 bases between them. CDR1 is LNHNV and CDR2 is YYDKDF in the germline V gene (reference sequence). In DNA, the CDR3 is TGTGCCACCAGCAGAGATGTCGTGTACGAGCAGTACTTC. Residues: CATSRDVVYEQYF.